The 18 T cell receptor beta chains presented below share a single source sample, sequenced in a study of shared clonotypes between healthy human individuals (dated by TCRdb to the early 2020s). The library relied on the immunoSEQ multiplex PCR assay. TCRdb provides this immuneACCESS table in a form limited to in-frame rearrangements. Some clones are lacking; in checked studies, under half of them reflect an unresolved V gene, and why the rest are absent is not known. Across this sample there are a few million clones, with around 90% seen only once. The ten largest clones capture around 0.35% of the sample. Sequencing used naive CD4+ T cells from PBMCs. The label giving this sample's cell subset or site can be read as: CD45RA+ positively selected. These receptors all come from a man aged 18 to 30 in good health. Some clones in this sample may be carry-over from other donors' samples.

This rearrangement joins TRBV7-2 to TRBJ1-1; D possibly corresponds to TRBD1 (5 bases). The V gene lost 9 bases and the J gene lost 3 bases, with 14 bases spanning the gap. CDR3 length: 13 residues. Germline values: CDR1 SGHTA, CDR2 FQGNSA. Here the CDR3 reads CASNRGAYTEAFF. The CDR3 DNA sequence: TGTGCCAGTAATCGTGGGGCCTACACTGAAGCTTTCTTT.

As to this clone: The sample has other DNA sequences that encode this CDR3 too. The V gene is TRBV5-1, the J gene TRBJ1-3, with D uncertain. The CDR3 is 14 amino acids. Germline CDR1 and CDR2: SGHRS and YFSETQ. Trimming shortened V by 0 bases and J by 2 bases, and 6 bases separated the two germline ends. CDR3 protein: CASSLGDTGNTIYF. As DNA, the CDR3 is TGCGCCAGCAGCTTGGGGGATACTGGAAACACCATATATTTT.

The chain has TRBV6-6 and TRBJ2-7, with TRBD2 matching over 9 bases. The CDR3 is 12 amino acids. V lost 6 bases and J lost 9; bases outside the gene matches: 6. CDR1 is MNHNY and CDR2 is SVGAGI in the germline V gene (reference sequence). CDR3 sequence reads: CASSLSSGRQYF. The CDR3 DNA sequence: TGTGCCAGCAGCCTTAGTAGCGGGAGGCAGTACTTC.

The V gene is TRBV7-3, the J gene TRBJ2-2; possibly TRBD2 for D (5 bases). The CDR3 is 16 amino acids. The germline V gene has CDR1 SGHTA and CDR2 FQGTGA. The germline V and J ends were trimmed by 4 bases and 6 bases, with 18 bases remaining between them. The CDR3 DNA reads TGTGCCAGCAGCTCTCGGACCGCGGGCCGTTCCGGGGAGCTGTTTTTT. Protein product: CASSSRTAGRSGELFF.

This chain connects TRBV30 to TRBJ2-5; D is undetermined. This CDR3 is built from 16 residues. The V gene's germline CDR1 is GTSNPN and CDR2 SVGIG (reference sequence). The germline V and J ends were trimmed by 4 bases and 0 bases, with 18 bases remaining between them. CDR3 nucleotides: TGTGCCTGGACGCAATTCGGCGGTATTCACCAAGAGACCCAGTACTTC. Protein product: CAWTQFGGIHQETQYF.

The chain recombines TRBV10-1 with TRBJ2-7; D may match TRBD1 or TRBD2 (5 bases each). In germline, CDR1 is WNHNN, CDR2 SYGVQD (reference sequence). This CDR3 region has 15 residues. Trimming removed 3 bases from V and 3 bases from J, with 15 bases in between. In DNA form, the CDR3 reads TGCGCCAGCAGTGAAGGTCTGGGACGGAGCTACGAGCAGTACTTC. It yields the protein CASSEGLGRSYEQYF.

There are a few counts of this clone. The sample has other DNA sequences that encode this CDR3 too. This chain uses TRBV18 with TRBJ1-1; D remains ambiguous. Germline V lookup: CDR1 KGHSH, CDR2 LQKENI. Trimming removed 3 bases from V and 5 bases from J, with 7 bases in between. The CDR3 has 12 amino acids. The CDR3 here is CASSPVGTEAFF. CDR3 nucleotides: TGTGCCAGCTCACCGGTGGGGACTGAAGCTTTCTTT.

The chain carries TRBV5-1 and TRBJ2-2; 9 nucleotides line up with TRBD1. J was trimmed by 7 bases and V by 4 bases; bases with no gene match: 8. The CDR3 totals 15 residues. The germline V gene has CDR1 SGHRS and CDR2 YFSETQ. The CDR3, as DNA: TGCGCCAGCAGCCCGATCACAGGGGGCCACGGGGAGCTGTTTTTT. Protein: CASSPITGGHGELFF.

V gene TRBV30 combines with J gene TRBJ2-7; D is unresolved. The CDR3 is 10 residues long. Germline values: CDR1 GTSNPN, CDR2 SVGIG (reference sequence). V was shortened by 4 bases and J by 3 bases, with 4 bases between the two germline ends. CDR3 sequence reads: CAWILYEQYF. The CDR3 nucleotides are TGTGCCTGGATTCTCTACGAGCAGTACTTC. Together with reference TRBV30 and TRBJ2-7, the CDR3 gives the full variable domain: SQTIHQWPATLVQPVGSPLSLECTVEGTSNPNLYWYRQAAGRGLQLLFYSVGIGQISSEVPQNLSASRPQDRQFILSSKKLLLSDSGFYLCAWILYEQYFGPGTRLTVT.

This clone has just one count. The chain combines TRBV5-1 with TRBJ2-5; 11 nucleotides match TRBD2. The CDR3 totals 17 residues. The trim removed 4 bases at V and 3 bases at J, leaving 11 bases unmatched. Germline V gene sequence: CDR1 SGHRS, CDR2 YFSETQ. CDR3 amino acids: CASSRGLADPKEETQYF. The DNA of the CDR3 is TGCGCCAGCAGCCGGGGACTAGCGGATCCAAAAGAAGAGACCCAGTACTTC.

This chain links TRBV15 with TRBJ2-1; no clear D gene. V gave up 1 base and J gave up 0 bases, with 10 bases separating them. This CDR3 region has 16 residues. Germline CDR1 reads LNHNV; CDR2 reads YYDKDF (reference sequence). The CDR3 region has the DNA TGTGCCACCAGCAGAGGACCGAGAAGCTCCTACAATGAGCAGTTCTTC. This sequence encodes CATSRGPRSSYNEQFF. The full variable domain, rest sourced from reference TRBV15 and TRBJ2-1, is DAMVIQNPRYQVTQFGKPVTLSCSQTLNHNVMYWYQQKSSQAPKLLFHYYDKDFNNEADTPDNFQSRRPNTSFCFLDIRSPGLGDTAMYLCATSRGPRSSYNEQFFGPGTRLTVL.

The chain uses TRBV7-2 and TRBJ1-1; D remains ambiguous. The CDR3 has 12 residues. CDR1 SGHTA and CDR2 FQGNSA come from the germline V gene. Trimming stripped 8 bases from V and 1 base from J, with 8 bases between. The CDR3 loop reads CASGLRNTEAFF. The CDR3 coding sequence is TGTGCCAGCGGGTTGAGGAACACTGAAGCTTTCTTT. Full variable domain (outside the CDR3, taken from reference TRBV7-2 and TRBJ1-1): GAGVSQSPSNKVTEKGKDVELRCDPISGHTALYWYRQSLGQGLEFLIYFQGNSAPDKSGLPSDRFSAERTGGSVSTLTIQRTQQEDSAVYLCASGLRNTEAFFGQGTRLTVV.

The rearrangement links TRBV16 to TRBJ1-1; D remains unclear. Germline V gene data show CDR1 as KGHSY and CDR2 as FQNENV. The ends were cut back, 4 bases at V and 8 bases at J, with 14 bases in the middle. CDR3 length: 13 amino acids. The CDR3: CASSPSPDLEAFF. The CDR3 region has the DNA TGTGCCAGCAGCCCCTCGCCGGACTTGGAAGCTTTCTTT.

The chain recombines TRBV7-9 with TRBJ2-2; TRBD2 agrees at 7 bases. Germline CDR1 and CDR2: SEHNR and FQNEAQ (reference sequence). V lost 1 base to trimming and J lost 5 bases; unmatched junction nucleotides: 7. The CDR3 spans 16 residues. The CDR3 loop reads CASSLVGGSQTGELFF. CDR3 coding DNA: TGTGCCAGCAGCTTAGTAGGCGGGAGTCAGACCGGGGAGCTGTTTTTT. Using reference TRBV7-9 and TRBJ2-2 for the parts outside the CDR3, the full variable domain is DTGVSQNPRHKITKRGQNVTFRCDPISEHNRLYWYRQTLGQGPEFLTYFQNEAQLEKSRLLSDRFSAERPKGSFSTLEIQRTEQGDSAMYLCASSLVGGSQTGELFFGEGSRLTVL.

This chain connects TRBV28 to TRBJ1-2; possibly TRBD1 for D (6 bases). There are 16 residues in the CDR3. Trimming took off 1 base at V and 8 bases at J, with 20 bases between the two ends. The germline V gene encodes CDR1 MDHEN and CDR2 SYDVKM. CDR3 amino acids: CASSLSTNGGRRGYTF. In nucleotides, the CDR3 is TGTGCCAGCAGTTTATCCACGAATGGGGGGCGGAGGGGCTACACCTTC.

The chain recombines TRBV18 with TRBJ2-5; 8 bases agree with TRBD1. The CDR3 runs to 14 residues. Germline trimming cut 3 bases from V and 5 bases from J; bases unmatched to any gene: 5. Looked up from germline, CDR1 is KGHSH and CDR2 is LQKENI. The CDR3 loop is CASSPGQAGETQYF. The CDR3 DNA is TGTGCCAGCTCACCGGGACAGGCCGGTGAGACCCAGTACTTC.

This chain joins TRBV6-1 and TRBJ1-1; D uncertain. V lost 3 bases to trimming and J lost 1 base, with 12 bases between them. Germline lookup yields CDR1 MNHNS and CDR2 SASEGT. CDR3 length equals 15 residues. This chain's CDR3 is CASSESGQRNTEAFF. DNA for the CDR3: TGTGCCAGCAGTGAGTCCGGGCAGCGGAACACTGAAGCTTTCTTT.

Worth noting for this clone: The sample holds other DNA sequences that translate to the same CDR3. The chain recombines TRBV11-3 with TRBJ2-7; 7 nucleotides match TRBD1. The V gene end was trimmed by 5 bases and the J gene end by 2 bases; junction bases not matched to a gene: 9. There are 15 residues in the CDR3. Germline V gives CDR1 SGHNT, CDR2 YENEEA. As DNA, the CDR3 is TGTGCCAGCAGCCTCTCGACAGGGCCCACCTACGAGCAGTACTTC. This sequence encodes CASSLSTGPTYEQYF.